The 5 T cell receptor beta chains reported below all come from one sample, sequenced in a study of T-cell reconstitution after alpha-beta-depleted transplantation in children. Construction of the TCRbeta library involved unique molecular identifiers. TCRdb re-called the PCR reads with MiXCR, one entry per CDR3 protein. Of 4,400 or so distinct CDR3 sequences in the sample, over 10% are singletons; the top ten hold about 31%. Here the sequenced sample was PBMCs, mostly from graft donor cells, taken 60 days after TCRalphabeta/CD19-depleted stem cell transplant. These receptors were collected from a male patient aged 2-10 years who had a stem cell transplant for acute lymphoblastic leukemia, so the T cells may come from the graft donor.

This clonotype appeared many times. The chain uses TRBV9 and TRBJ2-7; possibly TRBD2 for D (5 bases). Germline V gene lookup returns CDR1 SGDLS and CDR2 YYNGEE. This CDR3 is 16 amino acids long. Trimming took 0 bases from V and 0 from J, leaving 13 bases between them. DNA for the CDR3: TGTGCCAGCAGCGTAGCAGCAGGAGGAAGCTCCTACGAGCAGTACTTC. It yields the protein CASSVAAGGSSYEQYF.

This clonotype appeared many times. The CDR3 spells CASSSLTRVYGYTF. In nucleotides, the CDR3 is TGTGCCAGCAGCTCACTAACGAGGGTTTACGGCTACACCTTC. V usage is TRBV9 and J usage is TRBJ1-2; D not resolved. This CDR3 is 14 amino acids long. With 4 bases removed from V and 8 bases from J, the gap between germline ends came to 18 bases. Germline values: CDR1 SGDLS, CDR2 YYNGEE.

By its share, this clonotype is medium-sized. V and J are TRBV7-3 and TRBJ2-1; perhaps TRBD2 as D (5 bases). This CDR3 has 15 amino acids. Germline V gives CDR1 SGHTA, CDR2 FQGTGA. V lost 0 bases, J lost 4 bases, and 10 bases lay in between. The DNA for the CDR3 is TGTGCCAGCAGCTTAACCCCGACTACTTACAATGAGCAGTTCTTC. Translation: CASSLTPTTYNEQFF.

This clonotype was counted ten times or more. This rearrangement joins TRBV18 to TRBJ1-6; no clear D. V shed 2 bases and J shed 5 bases, with 13 bases lying between them. Germline lookup yields CDR1 KGHSH and CDR2 LQKENI. CDR3 length equals 16 residues. CDR3 bases: TGTGCCAGCTCACCATTCGCCAAATCTCATAATTCACCCCTCCACTTT. Its translation: CASSPFAKSHNSPLHF.

This clonotype came up many times. The chain combines TRBV7-2 with TRBJ1-1; 9 positions agree with TRBD1. The germline gives CDR1 SGHTA, CDR2 FQGNSA. V shed 5 bases, J shed 1 base, and the junction held 11 bases outside the gene matches. The CDR3 sequence is 17 residues long. CDR3 region: CASSEPTGGIRNTEAFF. The DNA of the CDR3 is TGTGCCAGCAGCGAACCGACAGGGGGTATTCGGAACACTGAAGCTTTCTTT. Variable domain in full (rest from reference TRBV7-2 and TRBJ1-1): GAGVSQSPSNKVTEKGKDVELRCDPISGHTALYWYRQSLGQGLEFLIYFQGNSAPDKSGLPSDRFSAERTGGSVSTLTIQRTQQEDSAVYLCASSEPTGGIRNTEAFFGQGTRLTVV.